These T cell receptor beta chains were read from a single sample in a study of shared clonotypes between healthy human individuals. Sequenced by immunoSEQ multiplex PCR; TCRdb stores in-frame clones only, minus some. Found here are around 510,000 clones, more than 95% of them singletons; the top ten hold about 0.068%. Source material: naive CD4+ T cells sorted from blood. The receptor source for this set is a woman in her twenties or thirties in good health. The CDR3 runs from the conserved cysteine through the conserved F or W. A D gene is named only where the DNA matches it firmly. Size tells how often a clone was seen (once, few, many) or the class of an expanded clone, and some rows leave it out.

cdr3_aa	cdr3_nt	v_call	clone_size	d_call	j_call
CASSLLDPMNTEAFF	TGTGCCAGCAGTTTATTGGACCCTATGAACACTGAAGCTTTCTTT	TRBV28	.	.	TRBJ1-1
CASSRRDSSYEQYF	TGCGCCAGCAGTCGCCGGGACAGCTCCTACGAGCAGTACTTC	TRBV10-1	.	TRBD1	TRBJ2-7
CAISDGLAGTTDTQYF	TGTGCCATCAGTGACGGCCTAGCGGGTACCACAGATACGCAGTATTTT	TRBV10-3	.	TRBD2	TRBJ2-3
CASSFSGVLYEQYF	TGTGCCAGCAGTTTTTCGGGGGTGCTTTACGAGCAGTACTTC	TRBV28	.	.	TRBJ2-7
CASSSSASGRLGNEQFF	TGTGCCAGCAGCTCCTCGGCGAGCGGGCGGCTTGGGAATGAGCAGTTCTTC	TRBV13	.	.	TRBJ2-1
CASSPGSAGETQYF	TGTGCCAGCAGCCCCGGATCAGCCGGCGAGACCCAGTACTTC	TRBV7-7	.	.	TRBJ2-5
CASSEGRTSGANVLTF	TGTGCCAGCAGTGAAGGACGGACCTCTGGGGCCAACGTCCTGACTTTC	TRBV2	.	.	TRBJ2-6
CASSAGTTTYNEQFF	TGTGCCAGCAGTGCTGGGACCACCACCTACAATGAGCAGTTCTTC	TRBV28	.	.	TRBJ2-1
CSVVYSSYEQYF	TGCAGCGTTGTATACAGCTCCTACGAGCAGTACTTC	TRBV29-1	.	.	TRBJ2-7
CATDTGQRNTEAFF	TGTGCCACCGACACGGGACAAAGGAACACTGAAGCTTTCTTT	TRBV10-3	.	.	TRBJ1-1
CASSSGTGAYNEQFF	TGTGCCAGCAGCAGTGGGACAGGGGCCTACAATGAGCAGTTCTTC	TRBV6-5	.	TRBD1	TRBJ2-1
CASSELGDSYEQYF	TGTGCCAGCAGTGAATTGGGGGACTCCTACGAGCAGTACTTC	TRBV25-1	once	.	TRBJ2-7
CASRPGGTSYEQYF	TGTGCCAGCAGACCAGGGGGGACGTCCTACGAGCAGTACTTC	TRBV5-4	.	.	TRBJ2-7
CASSELPSGQFF	TGTGCCAGCAGTGAACTCCCCTCGGGGCAGTTCTTC	TRBV25-1	.	.	TRBJ2-1
CASSQRAAGVYEQYF	TGTGCCAGCAGTCAACGGGCAGCGGGAGTTTACGAGCAGTACTTC	TRBV5-4	.	TRBD2	TRBJ2-7
CSVADRDQPQHF	TGCAGCGTAGCGGACAGGGACCAGCCCCAGCATTTT	TRBV29-1	.	TRBD1	TRBJ1-5
CASVPPGDGNTIYF	TGTGCCAGCGTCCCTCCCGGGGACGGAAACACCATATATTTT	TRBV28	.	.	TRBJ1-3
CASSLGSQETQYF	TGCGCCAGCAGCTTAGGGAGCCAAGAGACCCAGTACTTC	TRBV5-1	.	.	TRBJ2-5
CASSYTTRGGRDTQYF	TGTGCCAGCAGTTACACCACCCGAGGGGGGAGAGATACGCAGTATTTT	TRBV6-5	.	.	TRBJ2-3
CASSEFTGANTEAFF	TGTGCCAGCAGTGAATTTACAGGGGCGAACACTGAAGCTTTCTTT	TRBV25-1	.	TRBD1	TRBJ1-1
CASSPPLQGLSNYGYTF	TGTGCCAGCTCACCACCATTACAGGGTCTATCTAACTATGGCTACACCTTC	TRBV18	.	.	TRBJ1-2
CASSSREGRETQYF	TGCGCCAGCAGCTCCCGAGAGGGGCGGGAGACCCAGTACTTC	TRBV5-1	.	.	TRBJ2-5
CASSHGTYSYEQYF	TGTGCCAGCAGCCACGGGACATACTCCTACGAGCAGTACTTC	TRBV2	.	.	TRBJ2-7
CASSERNTEAFF	TGCGCCAGCAGTGAGCGGAACACTGAAGCTTTCTTT	TRBV10-1	.	.	TRBJ1-1
CASSLFLYEQYF	TGCGCCAGCAGCCTCTTTCTCTACGAGCAGTACTTC	TRBV10-2	.	.	TRBJ2-7
CASSQDGPTQEGYTF	TGTGCCAGCAGCCAAGATGGGCCTACTCAGGAGGGCTACACCTTC	TRBV14	.	.	TRBJ1-2
CASSPRFHGYTF	TGTGCCAGCAGTCCCAGGTTTCATGGCTACACCTTC	TRBV5-6	.	.	TRBJ1-2
CASSSQGVADEQYF	TGCGCCAGCAGCTCACAGGGGGTCGCAGACGAGCAGTACTTC	TRBV5-1	.	TRBD1	TRBJ2-7
CASSLGTGSGQYF	TGTGCCAGCAGTTTAGGGACAGGGTCCGGGCAGTACTTC	TRBV28	.	TRBD1	TRBJ2-7
CASSQANSGSTDTQYF	TGCGCCAGCAGCCAGGCGAATAGCGGGAGCACAGATACGCAGTATTTT	TRBV4-1	.	TRBD2	TRBJ2-3
CASTPQMGLASYEQYF	TGTGCCAGCACTCCTCAGATGGGACTAGCGTCCTACGAGCAGTACTTC	TRBV27	.	TRBD2	TRBJ2-7
CASRGQVGQPQHF	TGCGCCAGCAGGGGACAGGTGGGCCAGCCCCAGCATTTT	TRBV10-2	.	TRBD1	TRBJ1-5
CASSGQGTYEQYF	TGTGCCAGCAGCGGACAGGGAACCTACGAGCAGTACTTC	TRBV28	.	TRBD1	TRBJ2-7
CASSYRDRGRNTEAFF	TGTGCCAGCTCATACCGGGACAGGGGGCGAAACACTGAAGCTTTCTTT	TRBV18	.	TRBD1	TRBJ1-1
CASSYDQGRGEQYF	TGTGCCAGCAGTTACGATCAGGGAAGAGGCGAGCAGTACTTC	TRBV6-5	.	.	TRBJ2-7
CASRSTSPNTGELFF	TGTGCCAGCCGGTCGACTAGCCCTAACACCGGGGAGCTGTTTTTT	TRBV28	.	TRBD2	TRBJ2-2
CASRGTSGSGQYF	TGTGCCAGCAGGGGGACTAGCGGGAGTGGGCAGTACTTC	TRBV2	once	TRBD2	TRBJ2-7
CASSSGGFQETQYF	TGTGCCAGCAGCTCGGGGGGCTTTCAAGAGACCCAGTACTTC	TRBV7-3	.	.	TRBJ2-5
CASSLAGLATYEQYF	TGCGCCAGCAGCTTGGCGGGACTAGCGACCTACGAGCAGTACTTC	TRBV5-1	.	TRBD2	TRBJ2-7
CASSPGAGSYEQYF	TGCGCCAGCAGTCCGGGAGCGGGATCCTACGAGCAGTACTTC	TRBV10-1	.	TRBD2	TRBJ2-7